The clone carrying this T cell receptor (beta chain) showed up just a few times. Its specificity is not known. This specimen belongs to a study of cytomegalovirus exposure and HLA in healthy donors. Study background: The approximately 110 validation repertoires used a platform that matched the one used for the 600 to 750 first-cohort repertoires, as a later analysis reported. Whole-study findings and limits: Published work reported that the classifier diagnosed cytomegalovirus status with high specificity and sensitivity. For most TCR sequences rarity was the rule, although some public TCRs occurred in many donors.

CDR3 length: 13 amino acids. CDR1 is MRHNA, CDR2 SNTAGT, per germline. Trimming shortened V by 5 bases and J by 5 bases, and 10 bases separated the two germline ends. The repertoire was sequenced with immunoSEQ multiplex PCR; TCRdb's copy has only in-frame clones and lacks some. The sample lists about 130,000 clones; roughly 93% were seen once. This chain joins TRBV6-4 and TRBJ1-3; D not resolved. The sample taken for sequencing was PBMCs. The clonotype originates from a man aged 18 to 30 in good health and CMV-seropositive. The CDR3 nucleotides read TGTGCCAGCAGTCCCCCCCCCAGAAACACCATATATTTT. Its protein is CASSPPPRNTIYF.